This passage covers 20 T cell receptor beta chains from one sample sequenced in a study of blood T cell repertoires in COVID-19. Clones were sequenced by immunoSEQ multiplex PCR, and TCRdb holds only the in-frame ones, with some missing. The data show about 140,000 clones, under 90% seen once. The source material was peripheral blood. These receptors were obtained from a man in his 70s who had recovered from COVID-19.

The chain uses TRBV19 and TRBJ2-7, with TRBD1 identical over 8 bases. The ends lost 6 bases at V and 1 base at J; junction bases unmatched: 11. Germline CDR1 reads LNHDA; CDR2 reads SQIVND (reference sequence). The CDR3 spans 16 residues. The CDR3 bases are TGTGCCAGTAGCAGTGGACAGGGTCTTATATCCTACGAGCAGTACTTC. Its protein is CASSSGQGLISYEQYF.

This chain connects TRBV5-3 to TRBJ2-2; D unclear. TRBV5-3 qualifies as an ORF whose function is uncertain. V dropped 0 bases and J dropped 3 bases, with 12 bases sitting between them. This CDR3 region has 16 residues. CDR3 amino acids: CARSLGQPKYTGELFF. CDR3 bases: TGTGCCAGAAGCTTGGGACAACCTAAATACACCGGGGAGCTGTTTTTT.

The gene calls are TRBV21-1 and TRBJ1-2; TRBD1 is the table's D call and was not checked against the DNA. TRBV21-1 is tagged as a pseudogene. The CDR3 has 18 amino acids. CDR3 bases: TGTGCCAGCAACTATCGCAGGGTCGCCGCTCTTCCTAACTATGGCTACACCTTC. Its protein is CASNYRRVAALPNYGYTF.

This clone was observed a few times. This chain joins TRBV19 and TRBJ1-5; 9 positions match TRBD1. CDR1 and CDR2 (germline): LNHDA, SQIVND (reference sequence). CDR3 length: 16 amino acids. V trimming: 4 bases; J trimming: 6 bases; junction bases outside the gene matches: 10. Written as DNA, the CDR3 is TGTGCCAGTAGTAGCCCGGGACAGGGTTTTATTCAGCCCCAGCATTTT. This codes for CASSSPGQGFIQPQHF.

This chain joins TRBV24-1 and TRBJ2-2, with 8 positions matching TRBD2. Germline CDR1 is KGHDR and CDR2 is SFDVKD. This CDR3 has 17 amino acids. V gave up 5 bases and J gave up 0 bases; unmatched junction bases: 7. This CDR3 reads CATSGASGSPNTGELFF. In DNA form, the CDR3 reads TGTGCCACCAGTGGCGCCAGCGGGAGTCCGAACACCGGGGAGCTGTTTTTT.

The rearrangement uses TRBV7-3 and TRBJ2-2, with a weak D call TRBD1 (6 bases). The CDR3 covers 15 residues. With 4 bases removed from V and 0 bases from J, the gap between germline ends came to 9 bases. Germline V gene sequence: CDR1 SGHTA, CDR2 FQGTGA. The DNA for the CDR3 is TGTGCCAGCAGCTCGACAGGATCGAACACCGGGGAGCTGTTTTTT. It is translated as CASSSTGSNTGELFF.

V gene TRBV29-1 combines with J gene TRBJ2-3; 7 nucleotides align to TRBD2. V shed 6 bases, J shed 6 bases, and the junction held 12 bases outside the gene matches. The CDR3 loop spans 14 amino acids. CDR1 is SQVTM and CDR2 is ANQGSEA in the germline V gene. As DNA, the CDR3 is TGCAGCGTAGCTCAAGGACTAGTCGGGGATACGCAGTATTTT. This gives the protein CSVAQGLVGDTQYF.

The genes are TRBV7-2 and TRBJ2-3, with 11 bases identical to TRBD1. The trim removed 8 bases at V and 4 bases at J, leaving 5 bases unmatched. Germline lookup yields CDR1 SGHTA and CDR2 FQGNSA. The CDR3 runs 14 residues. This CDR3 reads CASLGQGAADTQYF. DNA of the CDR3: TGTGCCAGCCTTGGACAGGGGGCGGCAGATACGCAGTATTTT.

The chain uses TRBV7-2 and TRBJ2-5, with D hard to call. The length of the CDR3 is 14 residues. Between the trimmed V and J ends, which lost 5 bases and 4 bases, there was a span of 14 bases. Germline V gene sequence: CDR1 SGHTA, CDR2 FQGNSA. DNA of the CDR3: TGTGCCAGCAGCCCGGGTCCACGTCCAGAGACCCAGTACTTC. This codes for CASSPGPRPETQYF.

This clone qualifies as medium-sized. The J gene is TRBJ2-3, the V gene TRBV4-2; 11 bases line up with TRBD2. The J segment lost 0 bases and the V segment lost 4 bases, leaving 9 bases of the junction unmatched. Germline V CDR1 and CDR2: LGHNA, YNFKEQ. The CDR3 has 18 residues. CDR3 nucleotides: TGTGCCAGCAGCCCCTTAGCGGGAGGGATAGAAAGCACAGATACGCAGTATTTT. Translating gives CASSPLAGGIESTDTQYF.

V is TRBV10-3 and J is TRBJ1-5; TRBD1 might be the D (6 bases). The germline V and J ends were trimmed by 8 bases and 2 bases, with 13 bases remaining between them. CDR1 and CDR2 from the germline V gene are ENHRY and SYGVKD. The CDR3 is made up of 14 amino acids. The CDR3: CAISSSGGNQPQHF. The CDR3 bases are TGTGCCATCTCCTCGTCAGGGGGCAATCAGCCCCAGCATTTT.

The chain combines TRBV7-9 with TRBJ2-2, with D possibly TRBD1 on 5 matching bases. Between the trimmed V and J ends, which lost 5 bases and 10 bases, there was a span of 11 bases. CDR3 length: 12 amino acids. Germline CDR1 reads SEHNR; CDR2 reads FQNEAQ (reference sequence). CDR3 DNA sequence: TGTGCCAGCAGCCCAGGGTACGAGGAGCTGTTTTTT. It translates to CASSPGYEELFF.

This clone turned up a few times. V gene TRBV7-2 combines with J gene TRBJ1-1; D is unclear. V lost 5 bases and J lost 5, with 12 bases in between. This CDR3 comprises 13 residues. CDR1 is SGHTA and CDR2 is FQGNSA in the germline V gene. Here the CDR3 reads CASSGTRLTEAFF. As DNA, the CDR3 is TGTGCCAGCAGCGGCACCCGTTTAACTGAAGCTTTCTTT. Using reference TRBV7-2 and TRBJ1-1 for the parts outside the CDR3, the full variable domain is GAGVSQSPSNKVTEKGKDVELRCDPISGHTALYWYRQSLGQGLEFLIYFQGNSAPDKSGLPSDRFSAERTGGSVSTLTIQRTQQEDSAVYLCASSGTRLTEAFFGQGTRLTVV.

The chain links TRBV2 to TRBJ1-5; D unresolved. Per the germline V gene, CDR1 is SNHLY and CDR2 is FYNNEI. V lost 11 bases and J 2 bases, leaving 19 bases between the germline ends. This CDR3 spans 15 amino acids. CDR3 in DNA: TGTGCCGGTACCCAAACTCCCTTGGGCAATCAGCCCCAGCATTTT. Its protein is CAGTQTPLGNQPQHF. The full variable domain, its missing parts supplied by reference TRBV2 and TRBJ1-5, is EPEVTQTPSHQVTQMGQEVILRCVPISNHLYFYWYRQILGQKVEFLVSFYNNEISEKSEIFDDQFSVERPDGSNFTLKIRSTKLEDSAMYFCAGTQTPLGNQPQHFGDGTRLSIL.

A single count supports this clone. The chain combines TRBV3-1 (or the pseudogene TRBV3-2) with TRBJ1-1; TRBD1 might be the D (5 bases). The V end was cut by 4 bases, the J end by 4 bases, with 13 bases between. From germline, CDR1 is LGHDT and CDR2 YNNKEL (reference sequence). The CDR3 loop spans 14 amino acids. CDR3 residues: CASSLGGVGTEAFF. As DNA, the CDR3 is TGTGCCAGCAGCCTCGGGGGGGTGGGCACTGAAGCTTTCTTT.

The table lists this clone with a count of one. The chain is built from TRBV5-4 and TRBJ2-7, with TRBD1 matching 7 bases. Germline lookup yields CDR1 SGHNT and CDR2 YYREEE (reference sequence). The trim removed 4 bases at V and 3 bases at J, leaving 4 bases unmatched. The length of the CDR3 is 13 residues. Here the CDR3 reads CASSLDRNYEQYF. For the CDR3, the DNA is TGTGCCAGCAGCCTGGACAGGAACTACGAGCAGTACTTC.

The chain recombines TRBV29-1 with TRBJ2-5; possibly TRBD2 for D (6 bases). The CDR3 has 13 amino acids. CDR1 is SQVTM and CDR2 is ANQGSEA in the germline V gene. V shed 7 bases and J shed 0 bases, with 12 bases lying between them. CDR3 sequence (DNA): TGCAGCGGACGGGACTCCAACCAAGAGACCCAGTACTTC. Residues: CSGRDSNQETQYF.

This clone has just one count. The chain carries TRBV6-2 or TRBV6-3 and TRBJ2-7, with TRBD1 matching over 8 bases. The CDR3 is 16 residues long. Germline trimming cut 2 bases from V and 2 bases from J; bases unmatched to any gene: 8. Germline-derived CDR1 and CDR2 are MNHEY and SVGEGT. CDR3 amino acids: CASSYGRTGNTYEQYF. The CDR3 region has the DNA TGTGCCAGCAGTTACGGCAGGACAGGGAATACCTACGAGCAGTACTTC.

The CDR3 coding sequence is TGTGCCAGCAGCTCCTACAGGGGAAGCTCCTACGAGCAGTACTTC. This translates into CASSSYRGSSYEQYF. J is TRBJ2-7 and V is TRBV7-6; 7 bases line up with TRBD1. This CDR3 has 15 amino acids. Germline assignment: CDR1 SGHVS and CDR2 FNYEAQ. The V and J ends lost 4 bases and 0 bases, in that order; junction bases with no gene match: 6.

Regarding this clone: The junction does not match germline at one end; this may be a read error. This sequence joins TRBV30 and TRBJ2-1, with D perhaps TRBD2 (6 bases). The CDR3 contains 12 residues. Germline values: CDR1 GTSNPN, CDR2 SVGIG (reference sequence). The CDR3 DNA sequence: TGTGCCTGGAGTGTACCAACGGGAGTACGAGTCTTC. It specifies CAWSVPTGVRVF.